This T cell receptor beta chain is from a study of T cells in Graves' hyperthyroidism and ophthalmopathy. CDR3 length: 12 amino acids. V lost 3 bases and J lost 7, with 12 bases in between. The germline V gene encodes CDR1 SQVTM and CDR2 ANQGSEA. This clonotype occurred many times. RNA transcripts yielded amplified TCR beta CDR3 regions. The study used the HTBI primer set for a first-round RT-PCR of the TCR CDR3. MiXCR, run by TCRdb on the multiplex PCR reads, gives a single entry per CDR3 protein. Of hundreds of thousands of distinct CDR3 sequences detected, roughly 14% appear once; the ten largest clones hold approximately 12%.

The sample comprised blood. The sequence was collected from a woman between 45 and 60 years old with Graves' ophthalmopathy. The V call is TRBV29-1, the J call TRBJ1-1; D uncertain. The CDR3 protein is CSVERTEGEAFF. The CDR3, as DNA: TGCAGCGTTGAGAGGACCGAGGGTGAAGCTTTCTTT.